The present T cell receptor (beta chain) was sequenced within a study of CD8 T cells in ankylosing spondylitis. Study-level results: Reports say disease-linked clones showed up significantly more in matched ankylosing spondylitis synovial fluid. Ankylosing spondylitis blood seemed to carry a telltale TCR beta motif made of seven or eight highly homologous variants.

This clonotype was detected many times. Its matching antigen is unknown. The V gene lost 6 bases and the J gene lost 0 bases, with 11 bases spanning the gap. This CDR3 is 14 amino acids long. Germline lookup yields CDR1 LGHDT and CDR2 YNNKEL (reference sequence). For TCR beta, libraries came from quantitative 5'-RACE with molecular barcodes. TCRdb called the 5' RACE reads again in MiXCR, with one record for every CDR3 protein. The sample has around 100,000 distinct CDR3 sequences; roughly 9% are singletons. The rearrangement joins TRBV3-1 to TRBJ2-5; D remains unclear. The origin of this receptor is a male donor with ankylosing spondylitis. The sequencing sample was made of blood, either unsorted or a sorted T cell fraction (not recorded which). CDR3 region: CASRRRGNQETQYF. CDR3 sequence (DNA): TGTGCCAGCAGGCGGAGAGGAAACCAAGAGACCCAGTACTTC.